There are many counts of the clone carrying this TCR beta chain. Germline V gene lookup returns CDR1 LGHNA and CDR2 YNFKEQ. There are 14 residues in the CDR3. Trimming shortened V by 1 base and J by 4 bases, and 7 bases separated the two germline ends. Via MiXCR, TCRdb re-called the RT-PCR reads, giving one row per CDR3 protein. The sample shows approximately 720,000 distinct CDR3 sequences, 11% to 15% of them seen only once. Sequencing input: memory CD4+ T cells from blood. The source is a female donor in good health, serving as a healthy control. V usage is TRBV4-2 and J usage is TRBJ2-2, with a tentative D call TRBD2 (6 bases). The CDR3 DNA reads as TGTGCCAGCAGCCAAGCGGGAGCCACCGGGGAGCTGTTTTTT. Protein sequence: CASSQAGATGELFF.